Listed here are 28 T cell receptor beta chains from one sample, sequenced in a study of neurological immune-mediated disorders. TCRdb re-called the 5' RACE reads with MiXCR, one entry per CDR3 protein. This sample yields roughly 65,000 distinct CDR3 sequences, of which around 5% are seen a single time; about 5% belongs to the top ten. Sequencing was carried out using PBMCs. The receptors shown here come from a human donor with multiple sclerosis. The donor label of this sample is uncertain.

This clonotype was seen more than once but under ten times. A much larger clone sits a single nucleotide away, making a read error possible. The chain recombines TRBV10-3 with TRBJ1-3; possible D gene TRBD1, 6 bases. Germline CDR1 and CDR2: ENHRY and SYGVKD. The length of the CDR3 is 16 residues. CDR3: CVTVQTGPSSGNTIYF. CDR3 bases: TGTGTCACCGTACAAACAGGGCCATCCTCTGGAAACACCATATATTTT.

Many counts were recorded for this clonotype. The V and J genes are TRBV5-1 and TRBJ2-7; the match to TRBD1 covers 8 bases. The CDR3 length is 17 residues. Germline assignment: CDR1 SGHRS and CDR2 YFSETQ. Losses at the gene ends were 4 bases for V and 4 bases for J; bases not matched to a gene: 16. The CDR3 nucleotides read TGCGCCAGCAGCCCAAAAGGTGGACAGGGATCCTATTACGAGCAGTACTTC. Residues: CASSPKGGQGSYYEQYF.

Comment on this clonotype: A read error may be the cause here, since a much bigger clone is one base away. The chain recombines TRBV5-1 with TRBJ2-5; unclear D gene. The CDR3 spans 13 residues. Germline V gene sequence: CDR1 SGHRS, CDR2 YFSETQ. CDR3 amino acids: CANSLGNQETQYF. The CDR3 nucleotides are TGCGCCAACAGCTTAGGGAACCAAGAGACCCAGTACTTC.

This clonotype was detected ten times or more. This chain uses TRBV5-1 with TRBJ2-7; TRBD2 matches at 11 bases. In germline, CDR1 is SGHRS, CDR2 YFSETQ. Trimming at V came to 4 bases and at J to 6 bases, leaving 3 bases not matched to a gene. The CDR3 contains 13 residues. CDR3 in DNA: TGCGCCAGCAGCCTGGGACTAGCGGCCGAGCAGTACTTC. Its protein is CASSLGLAAEQYF.

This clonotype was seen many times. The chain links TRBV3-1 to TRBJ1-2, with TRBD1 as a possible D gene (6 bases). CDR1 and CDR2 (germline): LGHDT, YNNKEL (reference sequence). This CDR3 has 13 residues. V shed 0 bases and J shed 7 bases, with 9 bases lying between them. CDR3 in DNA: TGTGCCAGCAGCCAAGATCTGGACAGTGGCTACACCTTC. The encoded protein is CASSQDLDSGYTF. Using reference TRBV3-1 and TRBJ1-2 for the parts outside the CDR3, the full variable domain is DTAVSQTPKYLVTQMGNDKSIKCEQNLGHDTMYWYKQDSKKFLKIMFSYNNKELIINETVPNRFSPKSPDKAHLNLHINSLELGDSAVYFCASSQDLDSGYTFGSGTRLTVV.

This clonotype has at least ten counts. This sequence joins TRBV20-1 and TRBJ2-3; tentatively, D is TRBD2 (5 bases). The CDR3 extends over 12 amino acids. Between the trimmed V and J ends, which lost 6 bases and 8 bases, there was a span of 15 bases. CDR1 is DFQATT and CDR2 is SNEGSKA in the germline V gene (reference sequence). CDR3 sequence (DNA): TGCAGTGCGACCTCGGACGAGGGTACGCAGTATTTT. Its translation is CSATSDEGTQYF.

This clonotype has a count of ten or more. The CDR3 DNA reads TGCGCCAGCAGCTTGCCAGCGGGGGGGCCTAGCTCCTACAATGAGCAGTTCTTC. This codes for CASSLPAGGPSSYNEQFF. The rearrangement uses TRBV5-1 and TRBJ2-1, with TRBD2 identical over 10 bases. CDR1 and CDR2 from the germline V gene are SGHRS and YFSETQ. The CDR3 sequence is 18 residues long. V was clipped by 1 base and J by 0 bases; unmatched bases: 7.

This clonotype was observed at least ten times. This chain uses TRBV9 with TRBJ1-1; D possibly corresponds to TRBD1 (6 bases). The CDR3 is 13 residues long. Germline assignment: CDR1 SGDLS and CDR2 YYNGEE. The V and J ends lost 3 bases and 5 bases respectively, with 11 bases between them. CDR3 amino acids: CASSGGGFTEAFF. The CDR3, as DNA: TGTGCCAGCAGCGGAGGGGGATTTACTGAAGCTTTCTTT.

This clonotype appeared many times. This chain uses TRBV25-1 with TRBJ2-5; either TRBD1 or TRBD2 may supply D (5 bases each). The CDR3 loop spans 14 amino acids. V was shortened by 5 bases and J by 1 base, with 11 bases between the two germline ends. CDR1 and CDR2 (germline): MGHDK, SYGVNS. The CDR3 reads CASSKGPLQETQYF. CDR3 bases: TGTGCCAGCAGTAAGGGACCGCTCCAAGAGACCCAGTACTTC.

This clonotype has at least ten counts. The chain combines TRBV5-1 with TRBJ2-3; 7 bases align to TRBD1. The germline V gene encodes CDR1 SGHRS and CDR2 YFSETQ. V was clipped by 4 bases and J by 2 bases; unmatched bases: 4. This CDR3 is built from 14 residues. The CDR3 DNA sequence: TGCGCCAGCAGCCCCGGGACAGCCACAGATACGCAGTATTTT. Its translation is CASSPGTATDTQYF.

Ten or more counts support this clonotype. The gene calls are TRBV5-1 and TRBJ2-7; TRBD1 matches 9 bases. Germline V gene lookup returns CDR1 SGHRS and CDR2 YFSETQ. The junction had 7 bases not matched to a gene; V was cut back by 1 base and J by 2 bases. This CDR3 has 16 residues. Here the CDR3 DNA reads TGCGCCAGCAGCTTGAAACAGGGGGCGCTGACCTACGAGCAGTACTTC. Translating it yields CASSLKQGALTYEQYF.

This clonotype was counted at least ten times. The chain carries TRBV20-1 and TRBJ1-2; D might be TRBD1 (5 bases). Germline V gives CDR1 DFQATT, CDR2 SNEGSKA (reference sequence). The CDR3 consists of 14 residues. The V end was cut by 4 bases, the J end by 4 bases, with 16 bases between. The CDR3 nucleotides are TGCAGTGCTACGGGGCAGGGAAAAGGCTATGGCTACACCTTC. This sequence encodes CSATGQGKGYGYTF.

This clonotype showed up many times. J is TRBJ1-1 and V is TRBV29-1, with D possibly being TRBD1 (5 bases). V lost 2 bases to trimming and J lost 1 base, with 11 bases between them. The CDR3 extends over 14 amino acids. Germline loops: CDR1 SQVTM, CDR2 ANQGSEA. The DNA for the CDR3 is TGCAGCGTTGAACCCAGGGCAAGGAACACTGAAGCTTTCTTT. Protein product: CSVEPRARNTEAFF.

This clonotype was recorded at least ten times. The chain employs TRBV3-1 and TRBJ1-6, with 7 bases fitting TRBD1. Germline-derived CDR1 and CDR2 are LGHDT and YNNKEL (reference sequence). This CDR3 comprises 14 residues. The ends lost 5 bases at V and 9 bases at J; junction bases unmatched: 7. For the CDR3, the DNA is TGTGCCAGCAGCAAGACAGGGACGGGTTCACCCCTCCACTTT. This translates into CASSKTGTGSPLHF.

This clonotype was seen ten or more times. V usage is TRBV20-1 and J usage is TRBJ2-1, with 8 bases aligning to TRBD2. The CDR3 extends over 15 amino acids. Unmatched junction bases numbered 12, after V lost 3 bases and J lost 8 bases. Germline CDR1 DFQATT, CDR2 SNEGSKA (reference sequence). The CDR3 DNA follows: TGCAGTGCTAGGCCGACGGGGAGCGGGGGAGATGAGCAGTTCTTC. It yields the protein CSARPTGSGGDEQFF.

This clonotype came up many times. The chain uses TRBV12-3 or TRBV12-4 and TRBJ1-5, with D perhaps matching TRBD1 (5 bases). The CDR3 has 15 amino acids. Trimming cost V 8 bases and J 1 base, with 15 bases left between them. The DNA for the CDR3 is TGTGCCAGCGGGCAGGGAATCTTAAGCAATCAGCCCCAGCATTTT. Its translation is CASGQGILSNQPQHF.

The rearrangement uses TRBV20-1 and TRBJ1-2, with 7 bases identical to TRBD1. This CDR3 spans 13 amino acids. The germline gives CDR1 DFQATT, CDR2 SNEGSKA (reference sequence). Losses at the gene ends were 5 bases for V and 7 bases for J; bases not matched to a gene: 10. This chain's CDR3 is CSAPRTGGSGYTF. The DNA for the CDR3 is TGCAGTGCTCCACGGACAGGAGGTTCTGGCTACACCTTC.

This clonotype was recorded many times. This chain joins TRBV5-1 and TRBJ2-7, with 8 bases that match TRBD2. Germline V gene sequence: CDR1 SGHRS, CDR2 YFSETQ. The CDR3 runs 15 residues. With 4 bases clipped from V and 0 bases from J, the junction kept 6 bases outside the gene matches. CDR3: CASSHTLAGSYEQYF. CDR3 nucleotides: TGCGCCAGCAGCCATACCCTAGCGGGCTCCTACGAGCAGTACTTC.

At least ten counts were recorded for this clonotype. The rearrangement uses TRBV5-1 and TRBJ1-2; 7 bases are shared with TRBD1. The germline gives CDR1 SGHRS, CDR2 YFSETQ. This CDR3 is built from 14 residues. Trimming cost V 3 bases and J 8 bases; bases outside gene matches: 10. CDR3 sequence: CASSYTLQGHGYTF. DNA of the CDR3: TGCGCCAGCAGCTATACACTACAGGGGCACGGCTACACCTTC.

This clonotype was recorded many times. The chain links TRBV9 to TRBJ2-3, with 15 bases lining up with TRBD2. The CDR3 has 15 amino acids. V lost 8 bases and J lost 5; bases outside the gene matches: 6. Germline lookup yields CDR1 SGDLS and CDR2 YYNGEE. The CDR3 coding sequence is TGTGCCAGTTCGGGACTAGCGGGGGGCGGAGATACGCAGTATTTT. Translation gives CASSGLAGGGDTQYF.

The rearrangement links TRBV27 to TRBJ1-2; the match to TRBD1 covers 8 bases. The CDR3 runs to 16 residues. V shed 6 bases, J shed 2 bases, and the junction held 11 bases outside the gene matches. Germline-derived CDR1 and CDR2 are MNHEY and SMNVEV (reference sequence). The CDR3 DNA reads TGTGCCAGCAGCCAACGGACAGGGACTTACAACTATGGCTACACCTTC. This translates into CASSQRTGTYNYGYTF.

CDR3 in amino acids: CASSRTVSGYEQYF. The CDR3 DNA reads as TGTGCCAGCAGCCGGACCGTATCGGGTTACGAGCAGTACTTC. The V and J genes are TRBV5-5 and TRBJ2-7; D remains ambiguous. CDR1 is SGHKS and CDR2 is YYEKEE in the germline V gene (reference sequence). This CDR3 region has 14 residues. The germline V and J ends were trimmed by 4 bases and 4 bases, with 15 bases remaining between them.

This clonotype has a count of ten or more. The CDR3 nucleotides read TGCAGTGCTAGAGAGGGGGGCGATACGCAGTATTTT. It yields the protein CSAREGGDTQYF. The J gene is TRBJ2-3, the V gene TRBV20-1, with D possibly called TRBD1 or TRBD2 (6 bases each). Germline V gene lookup returns CDR1 DFQATT and CDR2 SNEGSKA (reference sequence). V lost 0 bases, J lost 6 bases, and 7 bases lay in between. This CDR3 has 12 residues.

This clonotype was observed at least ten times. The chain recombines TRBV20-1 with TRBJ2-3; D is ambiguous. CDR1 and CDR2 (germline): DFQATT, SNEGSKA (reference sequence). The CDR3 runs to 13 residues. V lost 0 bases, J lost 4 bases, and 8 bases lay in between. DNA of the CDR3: TGCAGTGCTAGAGATCCTGGGTCAGATACGCAGTATTTT. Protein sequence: CSARDPGSDTQYF.

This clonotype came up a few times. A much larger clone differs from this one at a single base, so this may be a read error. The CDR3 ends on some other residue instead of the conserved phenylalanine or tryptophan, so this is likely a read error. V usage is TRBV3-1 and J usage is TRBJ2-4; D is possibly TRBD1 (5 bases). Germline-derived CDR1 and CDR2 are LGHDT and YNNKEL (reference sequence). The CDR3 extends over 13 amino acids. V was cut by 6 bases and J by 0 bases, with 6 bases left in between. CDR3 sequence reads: CASRGRAKNIQYL. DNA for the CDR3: TGTGCCAGCAGGGGGCGAGCCAAAAACATTCAGTACCTC.

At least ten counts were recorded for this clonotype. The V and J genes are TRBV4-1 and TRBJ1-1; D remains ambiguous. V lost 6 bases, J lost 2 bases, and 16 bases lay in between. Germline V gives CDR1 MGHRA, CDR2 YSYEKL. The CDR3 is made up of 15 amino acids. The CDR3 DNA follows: TGCGCCAGCAGTCCCTGGCCGAATTCCAACACTGAAGCTTTCTTT. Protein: CASSPWPNSNTEAFF.

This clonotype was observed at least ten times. The CDR3 spells CASSLEVFAYEQYF. The CDR3 region has the DNA TGTGCCAGCAGCTTGGAGGTCTTCGCCTACGAGCAGTACTTC. The J gene is TRBJ2-7, the V gene TRBV5-6; D gene unclear. The CDR3 has 14 amino acids. V lost 0 bases and J lost 2, with 9 bases in between. Germline lookup yields CDR1 SGHDT and CDR2 YYEEEE.

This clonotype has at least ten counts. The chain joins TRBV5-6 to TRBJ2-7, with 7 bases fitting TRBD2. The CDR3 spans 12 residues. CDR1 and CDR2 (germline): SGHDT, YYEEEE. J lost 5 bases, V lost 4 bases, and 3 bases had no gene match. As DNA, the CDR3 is TGTGCCAGCAGCAGCGGGACCCACGAGCAGTACTTC. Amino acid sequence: CASSSGTHEQYF.